This TCR beta chain derives from a study of cytomegalovirus exposure and HLA in healthy donors (dated by TCRdb to between 2016 and 2019). Study-wide context: A later analysis indicated that the 130 or so validation repertoires were generated on the platform also employed for the approximately 700 repertoires of the first cohort. The study aimed to test whether signatures of past pathogen exposure could be identified by cataloging public T cell receptors. High-throughput TCR immunosequencing, statistical association of individual TCRs with disease status, and machine learning were combined to predict cytomegalovirus infection status. In addition to the first cohort of approximately 650 subjects, a separate validation cohort of 120 different subjects was used.

On this clone itself: Its antigen has not been determined. Base-call qualities are not available, and no considerably larger clone is one nucleotide away.

The research as a whole found: Most TCR sequences were observed very rarely across donors, whereas some public TCRs were present in many individuals. A later analysis lacked HLA typing for the validation cohort, so it scored co-occurrence in that cohort across all 110 or so repertoires. The classifier was reported to diagnose cytomegalovirus status with high specificity and sensitivity in both the original cohort and the validation cohort. In the study, around 150 TCR beta chains were listed as associated with cytomegalovirus. The authors suggested that the approach could potentially be extended to other disease states and immunological phenotypes. Of the cluster scores, around 95% were above 0 in a later analysis, which found that TCRs clustered in the first cohort also tended to co-occur in the 120 or so validation repertoires. Three of the identified cytomegalovirus-associated TCR beta chains were confirmed in vitro to be specific for cytomegalovirus antigens.

The library was prepared using the immunoSEQ multiplex PCR assay. On the authors' methods: A statistical classification framework was built to diagnose cytomegalovirus status from the catalog of TCR beta chain sequences. In its TCRdb copy, this immuneACCESS table keeps in-frame sequences only and misses some clones. Where compared with another copy, unresolved V genes explain less than half of these, and the others have no known cause. The DNA was the basis for D and trimming; V, J and clone size are from that table. Across this sample there are under 140,000 clones, with approximately 89% seen only once. Approximately 1.9% of the sample is held by the ten biggest clonotypes. The donors were included in the validation cohort of roughly 130 subjects, a group kept apart from the roughly 680-subject first cohort. The material sequenced was PBMCs. This TCR came from a woman aged 18-29 years in good health and CMV-seronegative.

The base sequence is TGTGCCAGCAGCTTAGAGGGCATCTCCTACGAGCAGTACTTC. Protein translation: CASSLEGISYEQYF. The sequence is built from TRBV11-2 and TRBJ2-7, with the D gene too uncertain to name. Relative to germline, V is 0 bases shorter and J is 0 bases shorter, with 6 bases between their ends. Via the germline V gene, CDR1 is SGHAT and CDR2 FQNNGV. Counted from cysteine to phenylalanine, this CDR3 has 14 amino acids. Just the 42-base CDR3 DNA is kept, in frame starting at base 1.